This T cell receptor (beta chain) was observed in a study of OX40 agonist ivuxolimab in advanced cancers. As for the study in general: Participants, 70% to 90% male, averaged roughly 59 years of age, ranging from about 20 to 79.

There are 14 residues in the CDR3. CDR1 is SEHNR, CDR2 FQNEAQ, per germline (reference sequence). The V end lost 6 bases, the J end lost 6 bases, and 17 bases lay between the germline ends. Some clones are missing from TCRdb's copy, which holds only in-frame ones; the method was immunoSEQ multiplex PCR. The table shows about 59,000 clones, with over 75% occurring only once. The chain is built from TRBV7-9 and TRBJ1-1, with a weak D call TRBD1 (6 bases). The TCR comes from an adult with an advanced solid tumor such as melanoma, head and neck, liver or kidney cancer. The sample was CD4+ or CD8+ T cells sorted from blood, taken in a trial of the OX40 agonist ivuxolimab. The CDR3 DNA is TGTGCCAGCAGTTCACAGGGAAAGTCTGCTGAAGCTTTCTTT. Translation gives CASSSQGKSAEAFF.